This T cell receptor (beta chain) was captured by sequencing in a study of blood T cell repertoires in COVID-19. V dropped 5 bases and J dropped 5 bases, with 9 bases sitting between them. In germline, CDR1 is LNHDA, CDR2 SQIVND (reference sequence). CDR3 length: 12 residues. Repertoires were generated with immunoSEQ multiplex PCR, while TCRdb's copy carries only in-frame clones and drops some. This table holds a few hundred thousand clones, less than 90% found once. The specimen was PBMCs or T cells enriched from blood (not recorded which). The TCR sequence derives from a woman aged 55-70 years who had recovered from COVID-19. The V and J genes are TRBV19 and TRBJ1-1; D gene unclear. Written as DNA, the CDR3 is TGTGCCAGTAGTCCACCAGGAACTGAAGCTTTCTTT. Translated: CASSPPGTEAFF.